The 24 T cell receptor beta chains reported below all come from one sample, sequenced in a study of blood T cell repertoires in COVID-19. The protocol was immunoSEQ multiplex PCR, while the TCRdb copy is restricted to in-frame clones and leaves out a portion. The table lists 260,000 or so clones, 83% of them singletons. Sequencing input: PBMCs or T cells enriched from blood (not recorded which). These TCRs come from a woman aged 40-49 years who had been exposed to COVID-19.

This chain connects TRBV7-3 to TRBJ1-3; D perhaps matches TRBD1 (5 bases). CDR1 and CDR2 from the germline V gene are SGHTA and FQGTGA. The CDR3 contains 14 residues. Trimming stripped 2 bases from V and 0 bases from J, with 5 bases between. CDR3 sequence reads: CASSLGASGNTIYF. The CDR3 DNA follows: TGTGCCAGCAGCTTAGGGGCCTCTGGAAACACCATATATTTT.

The chain joins TRBV6-4 to TRBJ2-3; D is perhaps TRBD2 (6 bases). Between the trimmed V and J ends, which lost 4 bases and 2 bases, there was a span of 7 bases. This CDR3 spans 13 amino acids. CDR1 and CDR2 from the germline V gene are MRHNA and SNTAGT. For the CDR3, the DNA is TGTGCCAGCAGTGTGGACTACACAGATACGCAGTATTTT. It is translated as CASSVDYTDTQYF.

The chain is built from TRBV15 and TRBJ1-2; D not resolved. Germline-derived CDR1 and CDR2 are LNHNV and YYDKDF (reference sequence). The CDR3 has 16 amino acids. Trimming pared 1 base from V and 3 bases from J, leaving 15 bases between. CDR3 DNA: TGTGCCACCAGCAGAGGCTCGGTCCTCGGGGACTATGGCTACACCTTC. Protein: CATSRGSVLGDYGYTF.

V usage is TRBV7-2 and J usage is TRBJ1-2; tentatively, D is TRBD1 (6 bases). The germline gives CDR1 SGHTA, CDR2 FQGNSA. CDR3 length equals 15 residues. Trimming left V 1 base short and J 4 bases short, with 13 bases between. The CDR3 DNA reads TGTGCCAGCAGCTTAGTTCGCGGGGGCGCCTATGGCTACACCTTC. This codes for CASSLVRGGAYGYTF.

V is TRBV10-3 and J is TRBJ1-2; TRBD1 aligns across 7 bases. CDR3 length: 17 residues. The germline gives CDR1 ENHRY, CDR2 SYGVKD. After removal of 1 base from V and 0 bases from J, the junction contained 8 bases not matched to a gene. The DNA for the CDR3 is TGTGCCATCAGTGAGTGGGACGACAGGGTCTCTAACTATGGCTACACCTTC. This encodes CAISEWDDRVSNYGYTF.

The chain employs TRBV6-2 or TRBV6-3 and TRBJ1-1; D gene unclear. The V and J ends lost 6 bases and 4 bases respectively, with 18 bases between them. CDR3 size: 15 residues. CDR1 is MNHEY and CDR2 is SVGEGT in the germline V gene. Written as DNA, the CDR3 is TGTGCCAGCAGCTTGGGTGGAGGGATTGGCACTGAAGCTTTCTTT. This codes for CASSLGGGIGTEAFF.

The gene calls are TRBV19 and TRBJ1-3; D uncertain. The germline gives CDR1 LNHDA, CDR2 SQIVND (reference sequence). This CDR3 is built from 14 residues. The ends were cut back, 8 bases at V and 4 bases at J, with 15 bases in the middle. CDR3 nucleotide sequence: TGTGCCAGTTCGTCCTCTCTATCGGGAAACACCATATATTTT. It translates to CASSSSLSGNTIYF.

The chain recombines TRBV6-4 with TRBJ1-2; 10 bases fit TRBD1. The CDR3 is 15 amino acids. Trimming removed 2 bases from V and 5 bases from J; junction bases left unmatched: 5. Germline assignment: CDR1 MRHNA and CDR2 SNTAGT. This CDR3 reads CASSDVGQGVYGYTF. The CDR3 coding sequence is TGTGCCAGCAGTGACGTCGGACAGGGGGTTTATGGCTACACCTTC.

The rearrangement links TRBV5-8 to TRBJ2-5, with D maybe TRBD1 (6 bases). Germline V lookup: CDR1 SGHTS, CDR2 YDEGEE. The length of the CDR3 is 14 residues. V shed 2 bases and J shed 3 bases, with 11 bases lying between them. The CDR3 loop is CASSFLQGKETQYF. In DNA, the CDR3 is TGTGCCAGCAGCTTCCTACAGGGTAAAGAGACCCAGTACTTC.

The count of this clone is one. The chain links TRBV19 to TRBJ1-3, with D maybe TRBD1 (6 bases). V shed 9 bases and J shed 7 bases, with 34 bases lying between them. The germline V gene encodes CDR1 LNHDA and CDR2 SQIVND (reference sequence). The CDR3 is 19 residues long. The CDR3 protein is CARNFLVLLIRGQRNTIYF. DNA of the CDR3: TGTGCCAGGAATTTCCTAGTCCTCTTAATCAGGGGCCAAAGGAACACCATATATTTT.

The V call is TRBV21-1, the J call TRBJ2-3; TRBD2 is the table's D call and was not checked against the DNA. TRBV21-1 is a recognized pseudogene. There are 14 residues in the CDR3. The CDR3 DNA reads as TGTGCCAGCATCCTATGTAATAGCACAGATACGCAGTATTTT. Its translation is CASILCNSTDTQYF.

This clone appeared once. CDR3 loop: CASSAYPRGNEKLFF. The CDR3 nucleotides read TGCGCCAGCAGCGCCTATCCCAGGGGGAATGAAAAACTGTTTTTT. The chain uses TRBV5-1 and TRBJ1-4; 7 nucleotides match TRBD1. This CDR3 is 15 amino acids long. Germline V lookup: CDR1 SGHRS, CDR2 YFSETQ. Trimming took 4 bases from V and 5 from J; bases not matched to a gene: 8.

The CDR3 DNA reads as TGTGCCAGCAGCCAGACTTACACCACCGGGGAGCTGTTTTTT. Residues: CASSQTYTTGELFF. The V gene is TRBV3-1 (or the pseudogene TRBV3-2), the J gene TRBJ2-2; D remains ambiguous. The CDR3 is 14 residues long. Germline CDR1 is LGHDT and CDR2 is YNNKEL (reference sequence). V gave up 3 bases and J gave up 4 bases, with 9 bases separating them.

This chain connects TRBV4-1 to TRBJ2-2; tentatively, D is TRBD2 (6 bases). This CDR3 has 15 amino acids. Per germline, CDR1 MGHRA and CDR2 YSYEKL. V was cut by 3 bases and J by 0 bases, with 8 bases left in between. CDR3 nucleotides: TGCGCCAGCAGCCATGGGGGGTCGAACACCGGGGAGCTGTTTTTT. As protein: CASSHGGSNTGELFF.

This rearrangement joins TRBV19 to TRBJ2-7; no clear D. The CDR3 consists of 11 residues. Germline CDR1 is LNHDA and CDR2 is SQIVND (reference sequence). Deletions cut 1 base from V and 6 bases from J, with 4 bases between. As DNA, the CDR3 is TGTGCCAGTAGTATAGCAGGCGAGCAGTACTTC. It yields the protein CASSIAGEQYF.

This chain links TRBV27 with TRBJ1-5, with D uncertain. CDR1 is MNHEY, CDR2 SMNVEV, per germline (reference sequence). The CDR3 spans 15 residues. V lost 5 bases and J 9 bases, leaving 20 bases between the germline ends. The CDR3 DNA is TGTGCCAGCAGTCCGCTCGAGACCATCGGCGGGCCCCAGCATTTT. Its translation: CASSPLETIGGPQHF.

This chain links TRBV27 with TRBJ2-7, with a tentative D call TRBD1 (6 bases). Germline V CDR1 and CDR2: MNHEY, SMNVEV (reference sequence). The CDR3 sequence is 13 residues long. Deletions cut 4 bases from V and 3 bases from J, with 10 bases between. CDR3 region: CASSSRGGYEQYF. For the CDR3, the DNA is TGTGCCAGCAGTTCGCGAGGGGGCTACGAGCAGTACTTC.

The chain is built from TRBV7-9 and TRBJ1-2; D is perhaps TRBD1 (6 bases). CDR1 and CDR2 from the germline V gene are SEHNR and FQNEAQ (reference sequence). The ends were cut back, 4 bases at V and 4 bases at J, with 13 bases in the middle. The CDR3 contains 14 residues. As DNA, the CDR3 is TGTGCCAGCAGCTCCTCCGGGGGGCTCTATGGCTACACCTTC. It codes for CASSSSGGLYGYTF.

This chain connects TRBV9 to TRBJ1-1; 8 bases map to TRBD1. Germline CDR1 SGDLS, CDR2 YYNGEE. V shed 0 bases and J 4 bases; nucleotides not matched to a gene: 8. The CDR3 runs 16 residues. CDR3 in amino acids: CASSVGPDRGGTEAFF. CDR3 coding DNA: TGTGCCAGCAGCGTAGGCCCCGACAGGGGTGGCACTGAAGCTTTCTTT.

V usage is TRBV7-3 and J usage is TRBJ1-1; tentative D call: TRBD1 (5 bases). Between the trimmed V and J ends, which lost 0 bases and 3 bases, there was a span of 14 bases. Germline-derived CDR1 and CDR2 are SGHTA and FQGTGA. CDR3 size: 16 residues. The CDR3 coding sequence is TGTGCCAGCAGCTTAACCGCGGGGGGTAAAGACACTGAAGCTTTCTTT. The encoded protein is CASSLTAGGKDTEAFF.

V gene TRBV7-9 combines with J gene TRBJ1-2; D is possibly TRBD1 (5 bases). V was pared by 5 bases and J by 2 bases, with 12 bases between. The CDR3 has 14 amino acids. CDR1 and CDR2 (germline): SEHNR, FQNEAQ (reference sequence). The CDR3 bases are TGTGCCAGCAGCGCCAGTCCAGGGAACTATGGCTACACCTTC. Protein product: CASSASPGNYGYTF.

The chain uses TRBV6-4 and TRBJ1-3, with D unclear. Per the germline V gene, CDR1 is MRHNA and CDR2 is SNTAGT. CDR3 length equals 18 residues. With 3 bases removed from V and 0 bases from J, the gap between germline ends came to 18 bases. The CDR3 loop is CASSEAGSMRISGNTIYF. In nucleotides, the CDR3 is TGTGCCAGCAGTGAAGCTGGGTCAATGAGGATCTCTGGAAACACCATATATTTT.

V and J are TRBV7-2 and TRBJ1-1; TRBD1 matches 8 bases. Germline lookup yields CDR1 SGHTA and CDR2 FQGNSA. This CDR3 spans 16 amino acids. J gave up 4 bases and V 2 bases, and 9 bases lay outside the gene matches. The CDR3 is CASSLRAGGFGTEAFF. CDR3 DNA: TGTGCCAGCAGCTTAAGGGCAGGGGGCTTTGGCACTGAAGCTTTCTTT.

This chain links TRBV30 with TRBJ1-1; 7 nucleotides agree with TRBD1. The J segment lost 5 bases and the V segment lost 5 bases, leaving 8 bases of the junction unmatched. CDR1 and CDR2 from the germline V gene are GTSNPN and SVGIG (reference sequence). The CDR3 contains 13 residues. The CDR3 nucleotides read TGTGCCTGGGGTAACCAGGGGGGAACTGAAGCTTTCTTT. Translated: CAWGNQGGTEAFF. Full variable domain (rest looked up from reference TRBV30 and TRBJ1-1): SQTIHQWPATLVQPVGSPLSLECTVEGTSNPNLYWYRQAAGRGLQLLFYSVGIGQISSEVPQNLSASRPQDRQFILSSKKLLLSDSGFYLCAWGNQGGTEAFFGQGTRLTVV.